This passage covers 14 T cell receptor beta chains from one sample sequenced in a study of T-cell reconstitution after alpha-beta-depleted transplantation in children. The authors prepared the TCRbeta library with unique molecular identifiers. One entry per CDR3 protein results from TCRdb running MiXCR on the PCR reads. Of fewer than 550,000 distinct CDR3 sequences listed, 11% were seen once; the top ten hold 13% to 15%. The starting material was PBMCs, mostly from graft donor cells, obtained 180 days after TCRalphabeta/CD19-depleted stem cell transplant. The receptors were gathered from a female patient younger than 10 who had a stem cell transplant for aplastic anemia, so the T cells may come from the graft donor.

The chain has TRBV12-3 or TRBV12-4 and TRBJ2-1; D call uncertain. This CDR3 comprises 14 residues. Trimming cost V 7 bases and J 2 bases, with 12 bases left between them. This CDR3 is CASTNQVAYNEQFF. The CDR3 region has the DNA TGTGCCAGCACCAACCAGGTAGCCTACAATGAGCAGTTCTTC.

This clonotype was observed a few times. V and J are TRBV28 and TRBJ1-2; D is uncertain. The ends were cut back, 6 bases at V and 2 bases at J, with 16 bases in the middle. This CDR3 is 15 amino acids long. Germline assignment: CDR1 MDHEN and CDR2 SYDVKM. CDR3 residues: CASRTLAVGNYGYTF. The CDR3 DNA sequence: TGTGCCAGCAGGACCCTCGCGGTAGGGAACTATGGCTACACCTTC.

The V and J genes are TRBV5-1 and TRBJ1-2; TRBD1 might be the D (6 bases). V lost 0 bases and J 0 bases, leaving 18 bases between the germline ends. Per germline, CDR1 SGHRS and CDR2 YFSETQ. The CDR3 loop spans 18 amino acids. CDR3 DNA sequence: TGCGCCAGCAGCTTGGCCGCTGGCAGGGGAGCGGCTAACTATGGCTACACCTTC. Residues: CASSLAAGRGAANYGYTF.

The chain uses TRBV18 and TRBJ2-1, with D possibly TRBD1 on 6 matching bases. The CDR3 consists of 14 residues. The ends were cut back, 5 bases at V and 7 bases at J, with 15 bases in the middle. Germline loops: CDR1 KGHSH, CDR2 LQKENI. CDR3: CASSNRGSRNEQFF. DNA of the CDR3: TGTGCCAGCTCAAATAGGGGGAGTCGGAATGAGCAGTTCTTC.

This clonotype occurred a few times. The CDR3 here is CASSKGLGPPNTGELFF. CDR3 bases: TGTGCCAGCAGCAAAGGTTTGGGACCTCCAAACACCGGGGAGCTGTTTTTT. This chain links TRBV21-1 with TRBJ2-2; the table's D gene call, TRBD2, was not cross checked with the DNA. TRBV21-1 is given as a pseudogene. The CDR3 covers 17 residues.

This chain uses TRBV5-1 with TRBJ1-2, with D tentatively TRBD1 (5 bases). The V end lost 3 bases, the J end lost 4 bases, and 16 bases lay between the germline ends. Germline CDR1 SGHRS, CDR2 YFSETQ. This CDR3 contains 15 residues. The CDR3 DNA reads TGCGCCAGCAGCTGGGGGGATCCTGAATCCTATGGCTACACCTTC. It encodes CASSWGDPESYGYTF. Complete variable domain (other parts from reference TRBV5-1 and TRBJ1-2): KAGVTQTPRYLIKTRGQQVTLSCSPISGHRSVSWYQQTPGQGLQFLFEYFSETQRNKGNFPGRFSGRQFSNSRSEMNVSTLELGDSALYLCASSWGDPESYGYTFGSGTRLTVV.

The table lists this clonotype with many counts. This chain connects TRBV7-2 to TRBJ1-5; TRBD1 might be the D (6 bases). In germline, CDR1 is SGHTA, CDR2 FQGNSA. The CDR3 covers 15 residues. V lost 2 bases to trimming and J lost 7 bases, with 15 bases between them. Written as DNA, the CDR3 is TGTGCCAGCAGCTTATTTGACAGGAGGGACCAGCCCCAGCATTTT. Translated, it gives CASSLFDRRDQPQHF.

In this sample, this clonotype turned up a few times. The J gene is TRBJ2-3, the V gene TRBV27; D not certain. Germline lookup yields CDR1 MNHEY and CDR2 SMNVEV (reference sequence). V lost 5 bases and J 4 bases, leaving 13 bases between the germline ends. This CDR3 has 14 amino acids. The CDR3 DNA reads as TGTGCCAGCAGTCCCTCCCCTGGGTCAGATACGCAGTATTTT. Translation: CASSPSPGSDTQYF.

The chain joins TRBV11-2 to TRBJ2-5; possibly TRBD2 for D (5 bases). CDR1 SGHAT and CDR2 FQNNGV come from the germline V gene. Between the trimmed V and J ends, which lost 0 bases and 0 bases, there was a span of 14 bases. CDR3 size: 17 residues. DNA of the CDR3: TGTGCCAGCAGCTTAGATCGCGGCGGACTGTACCAAGAGACCCAGTACTTC. As protein: CASSLDRGGLYQETQYF.

In its sample, this clonotype was seen a few times. This rearrangement joins TRBV9 to TRBJ2-2; 9 nucleotides line up with TRBD2. The CDR3 sequence is 16 residues long. J lost 5 bases, V lost 4 bases, and 9 bases had no gene match. The germline CDR1 and CDR2 sequences are SGDLS and YYNGEE. Here the CDR3 reads CASSPLGGRVTGELFF. CDR3 nucleotides: TGTGCCAGCAGCCCCCTAGGCGGGAGGGTTACCGGGGAGCTGTTTTTT. Combining the CDR3 with reference TRBV9 and TRBJ2-2 gives the whole variable domain DSGVTQTPKHLITATGQRVTLRCSPRSGDLSVYWYQQSLDQGLQFLIQYYNGEERAKGNILERFSAQQFPDLHSELNLSSLELGDSALYFCASSPLGGRVTGELFFGEGSRLTVL.

V gene TRBV28 combines with J gene TRBJ2-2; TRBD2 aligns across 7 bases. Germline V CDR1 and CDR2: MDHEN, SYDVKM. The CDR3 has 18 amino acids. Trimming removed 5 bases from V and 6 bases from J; junction bases left unmatched: 18. CDR3 loop: CASSAPAGRTRWAGELFF. Here the CDR3 DNA reads TGTGCCAGCAGTGCCCCTGCCGGAAGGACTAGGTGGGCCGGGGAGCTGTTTTTT. Variable domain in full (rest from reference TRBV28 and TRBJ2-2): DVKVTQSSRYLVKRTGEKVFLECVQDMDHENMFWYRQDPGLGLRLIYFSYDVKMKEKGDIPEGYSVSREKKERFSLILESASTNQTSMYLCASSAPAGRTRWAGELFFGEGSRLTVL.

This clonotype has more than one count but fewer than ten. V usage is TRBV29-1 and J usage is TRBJ2-4; a weak D match, TRBD1 (5 bases). V was pared by 3 bases and J by 7 bases, with 10 bases between. The CDR3 is 12 residues long. The germline gives CDR1 SQVTM, CDR2 ANQGSEA. CDR3: CSVEQGRNIQYF. DNA of the CDR3: TGCAGCGTTGAGCAGGGTAGGAACATTCAGTACTTC. The full variable domain, its missing parts supplied by reference TRBV29-1 and TRBJ2-4, is SAVISQKPSRDICQRGTSLTIQCQVDSQVTMMFWYRQQPGQSLTLIATANQGSEATYESGFVIDKFPISRPNLTFSTLTVSNMSPEDSSIYLCSVEQGRNIQYFGAGTRLSVL.

This chain joins TRBV10-3 and TRBJ2-7; 9 nucleotides agree with TRBD1. Trimming cost V 6 bases and J 2 bases; bases outside gene matches: 5. CDR1 ENHRY and CDR2 SYGVKD come from the germline V gene. CDR3 length: 14 amino acids. The CDR3 coding sequence is TGTGCCATCAGGGGGGGACAGGGAGCCTACGAGCAGTACTTC. Protein sequence: CAIRGGQGAYEQYF.

The V call is TRBV11-2, the J call TRBJ1-5; possibly TRBD1 for D (6 bases). The germline V gene has CDR1 SGHAT and CDR2 FQNNGV. The V gene lost 0 bases and the J gene lost 0 bases, with 21 bases spanning the gap. CDR3 size: 20 residues. The CDR3 region is CASSLEGGPYRSYSNQPQHF. CDR3 nucleotides: TGTGCCAGCAGCTTAGAGGGGGGGCCGTATCGCAGTTATAGCAATCAGCCCCAGCATTTT.